This T cell receptor (beta chain) was recovered during a study of T-cell memory formation after mild COVID-19. This clonotype appeared a few times. The antigen is not known. Study-wide findings and caveats: Contracting CD4+ clones sat mainly in CM and EM; CD8+ in EMRA.

This CDR3 has 15 amino acids. After removal of 1 base from V and 4 bases from J, the junction contained 3 bases not matched to a gene. Germline loops: CDR1 LNHNV, CDR2 YYDKDF (reference sequence). TCRdb ran MiXCR on the 5' RACE reads and lists one entry per CDR3 protein. Altogether a few hundred thousand distinct CDR3 sequences are present, roughly 30% being singletons, with the ten largest covering roughly 10%. The chain has TRBV15 and TRBJ2-3; the match to TRBD1 covers 9 bases. The source is an adult woman who had mild COVID-19 (a few samples of this study predate the infection). Cell type and time point are not known. Sequenced material: PBMCs or a T cell subset sorted from them (not recorded which). Here the CDR3 reads CATSRGDRVPDTQYF. Here the CDR3 DNA reads TGTGCCACCAGCAGAGGGGACAGGGTTCCAGATACGCAGTATTTT.